Shown below are 20 T cell receptor beta chains from a single sample sequenced in a study of identical twins. TCRdb re-derived calls from the 5' RACE reads in MiXCR, one entry per CDR3 protein. The data contain about 790,000 distinct CDR3 sequences, approximately 18% of them singletons. The sample also formed part of further work on T cells expressing NK-cell markers.

The sequenced sample was PBMCs. The source is a woman aged 18-29 years in good health.

V gene TRBV7-9 combines with J gene TRBJ2-5; no clear D. The CDR3 extends over 13 amino acids. With 1 base removed from V and 5 bases from J, the gap between germline ends came to 8 bases. CDR1 is SEHNR, CDR2 FQNEAQ, per germline (reference sequence). The CDR3 here is CASSLVPSETQYF. The CDR3 DNA follows: TGTGCCAGCAGCTTAGTCCCGTCGGAGACCCAGTACTTC.

The V and J genes are TRBV7-9 and TRBJ2-4; the match to TRBD2 covers 7 bases. Trimming removed 1 base from V and 6 bases from J; junction bases left unmatched: 12. The CDR3 has 17 residues. Per the germline V gene, CDR1 is SEHNR and CDR2 is FQNEAQ (reference sequence). CDR3 in amino acids: CASSLDLLESGGNIQYF. DNA of the CDR3: TGTGCCAGCAGCTTAGACCTATTAGAGTCGGGGGGAAACATTCAGTACTTC.

Here the CDR3 reads CASSFHLAGGQDTQYF. DNA of the CDR3: TGCGCCAGCAGTTTCCACTTAGCGGGTGGGCAAGATACGCAGTATTTT. The chain links TRBV5-1 to TRBJ2-3; 7 nucleotides line up with TRBD2. This CDR3 comprises 16 residues. Per germline, CDR1 SGHRS and CDR2 YFSETQ. Trimming removed 5 bases from V and 5 bases from J; junction bases left unmatched: 14.

In DNA, the CDR3 is TGCAGTGCTAGAGATGAAAGACTAGAGGCCTCTAGCACAGATACGCAGTATTTT. Amino acid sequence: CSARDERLEASSTDTQYF. The J gene is TRBJ2-3, the V gene TRBV20-1; TRBD2 is a possible D gene (6 bases). This CDR3 region has 18 residues. CDR1 is DFQATT, CDR2 SNEGSKA, per germline (reference sequence). The germline V and J ends were trimmed by 0 bases and 0 bases, with 19 bases remaining between them.

The rearrangement uses TRBV10-3 and TRBJ2-5; possible D gene TRBD1, 6 bases. The V gene's germline CDR1 is ENHRY and CDR2 SYGVKD. This CDR3 spans 11 amino acids. Trimming shortened V by 8 bases and J by 5 bases, and 9 bases separated the two germline ends. The CDR3 is CAIGGGETQYF. The CDR3 DNA follows: TGTGCCATCGGGGGCGGGGAGACCCAGTACTTC.

Only a few counts were recorded for this clonotype. J is TRBJ2-1 and V is TRBV7-2; 8 positions match TRBD2. The V gene's germline CDR1 is SGHTA and CDR2 FQGNSA. Losses at the gene ends were 6 bases for V and 7 bases for J; bases not matched to a gene: 8. CDR3 length: 14 amino acids. This chain's CDR3 is CASRILSGKNEQFF. The CDR3 nucleotides read TGTGCCAGCAGGATACTTAGCGGGAAAAATGAGCAGTTCTTC.

Many counts were recorded for this clonotype. The rearrangement joins TRBV12-3 or TRBV12-4 to TRBJ1-2; 7 bases are a match to TRBD1. The CDR3 is made up of 14 amino acids. The V and J ends lost 3 bases and 0 bases, in that order; junction bases with no gene match: 1. The CDR3 spells CASSLGTANYGYTF. The DNA of the CDR3 is TGTGCCAGCAGTTTGGGGACAGCTAACTATGGCTACACCTTC.

This clonotype was seen a handful of times. The chain has TRBV10-3 and TRBJ1-1; no definite D call. V lost 3 bases and J lost 11, with 13 bases in between. Germline values: CDR1 ENHRY, CDR2 SYGVKD. The CDR3 extends over 12 amino acids. This CDR3 reads CAISDPRVGAFF. The CDR3 DNA reads as TGTGCCATCAGTGACCCCCGCGTAGGGGCTTTCTTT.

This clonotype was seen repeatedly, ten times or more. This chain connects TRBV5-5 to TRBJ2-2, with unresolved D. Germline values: CDR1 SGHKS, CDR2 YYEKEE (reference sequence). This CDR3 is 13 amino acids long. The V end lost 0 bases, the J end lost 7 bases, and 7 bases lay between the germline ends. CDR3 residues: CASSLAGGGELFF. The CDR3 bases are TGTGCCAGCAGCTTGGCGGGCGGCGGGGAGCTGTTTTTT.

CDR3 region: CASRPGLGAGELFF. CDR3 in DNA: TGTGCCAGCAGACCGGGACTAGGAGCCGGGGAGCTGTTTTTT. The chain combines TRBV25-1 with TRBJ2-2; 8 bases map to TRBD2. With V trimmed by 6 bases and J by 6 bases, 6 bases remained unmatched. The germline V gene encodes CDR1 MGHDK and CDR2 SYGVNS. The CDR3 runs to 14 residues.

This clonotype was detected a few times. The rearrangement joins TRBV20-1 to TRBJ1-2; the match to TRBD1 covers 7 bases. The germline V gene has CDR1 DFQATT and CDR2 SNEGSKA (reference sequence). Trimming cost V 6 bases and J 2 bases; bases outside gene matches: 12. This CDR3 comprises 15 residues. As DNA, the CDR3 is TGCAGTGCAAGCCGCCCCCGGGACAGCAACTATGGCTACACCTTC. Amino acids: CSASRPRDSNYGYTF.

This chain connects TRBV11-3 to TRBJ2-7, with TRBD1 matching over 9 bases. V trimming: 5 bases; J trimming: 2 bases; junction bases outside the gene matches: 7. The CDR3 is 15 amino acids. Per germline, CDR1 SGHNT and CDR2 YENEEA. The CDR3 sequence is CASSPWDRETYEQYF. The CDR3 DNA reads as TGTGCCAGCAGCCCCTGGGACAGGGAGACCTACGAGCAGTACTTC.

The chain couples TRBV20-1 to TRBJ2-3, with 10 bases fitting TRBD2. The CDR3 is 14 amino acids. V was clipped by 3 bases and J by 6 bases; unmatched bases: 6. Germline CDR1 reads DFQATT; CDR2 reads SNEGSKA (reference sequence). The CDR3 is CSASERGGSDTQYF. The CDR3 coding sequence is TGCAGTGCTAGCGAGCGGGGGGGCTCTGATACGCAGTATTTT.

This clonotype was counted a few times. V gene TRBV29-1 combines with J gene TRBJ2-2; D possibly corresponds to TRBD1 (5 bases). The V end was cut by 0 bases, the J end by 1 base, with 6 bases between. Germline V gives CDR1 SQVTM, CDR2 ANQGSEA. The CDR3 is 14 residues long. Written as DNA, the CDR3 is TGCAGCGTTGAAGAGGGGCGGAACACCGGGGAGCTGTTTTTT. Its translation is CSVEEGRNTGELFF.

This clonotype turned up a few times. V and J are TRBV7-2 and TRBJ2-7, with 13 bases matching TRBD2. The ends lost 5 bases at V and 4 bases at J; junction bases unmatched: 5. CDR3 length: 15 residues. Germline-derived CDR1 and CDR2 are SGHTA and FQGNSA. CDR3 residues: CASSLGLAGEYEQYF. CDR3 nucleotide sequence: TGTGCCAGCAGCCTCGGACTAGCGGGGGAATACGAGCAGTACTTC. Full variable domain (missing parts from reference TRBV7-2 and TRBJ2-7): GAGVSQSPSNKVTEKGKDVELRCDPISGHTALYWYRQSLGQGLEFLIYFQGNSAPDKSGLPSDRFSAERTGGSVSTLTIQRTQQEDSAVYLCASSLGLAGEYEQYFGPGTRLTVT.

A few counts support this clonotype. CDR3 in DNA: TGCAGCGTTGAAGCGGGGTCCGGGAGGGACATTCAGTACTTC. This sequence encodes CSVEAGSGRDIQYF. The V gene is TRBV29-1, the J gene TRBJ2-4, with 8 bases aligning to TRBD2. Germline assignment: CDR1 SQVTM and CDR2 ANQGSEA. The CDR3 covers 14 residues. Trimming cost V 1 base and J 8 bases; bases outside gene matches: 7. The entire variable domain, with the rest obtained from reference TRBV29-1 and TRBJ2-4, is as follows: SAVISQKPSRDICQRGTSLTIQCQVDSQVTMMFWYRQQPGQSLTLIATANQGSEATYESGFVIDKFPISRPNLTFSTLTVSNMSPEDSSIYLCSVEAGSGRDIQYFGAGTRLSVL.

The V and J genes are TRBV12-3 or TRBV12-4 and TRBJ2-2; D might be TRBD1 or TRBD2, each matching 5 bases. CDR3 length: 15 residues. V lost 4 bases and J lost 2, with 11 bases in between. The CDR3 coding sequence is TGTGCCAGCAGTTCGGGACGCCTAAACACCGGGGAGCTGTTTTTT. It yields the protein CASSSGRLNTGELFF.

This clonotype was detected only a few times. The chain couples TRBV7-2 to TRBJ2-1; 7 positions agree with TRBD2. The CDR3 runs 14 residues. Germline V gene lookup returns CDR1 SGHTA and CDR2 FQGNSA. Trimming cost V 3 bases and J 8 bases; bases outside gene matches: 7. The CDR3 bases are TGTGCCAGCAGCTTGGCGCGGGAGAAGTATGAGCAGTTCTTC. Encoded protein: CASSLAREKYEQFF.

V usage is TRBV10-3 and J usage is TRBJ2-1; 9 nucleotides match TRBD2. V trimming: 10 bases; J trimming: 0 bases; junction bases outside the gene matches: 10. Germline assignment: CDR1 ENHRY and CDR2 SYGVKD. The CDR3 consists of 16 residues. CDR3 region: CASQLAGGSSYNEQFF. The CDR3 bases are TGTGCCAGCCAACTAGCGGGCGGGAGCTCCTACAATGAGCAGTTCTTC.

The rearrangement links TRBV5-1 to TRBJ2-5; 8 nucleotides align to TRBD2. The germline V gene encodes CDR1 SGHRS and CDR2 YFSETQ. V gave up 2 bases and J gave up 5 bases; unmatched junction bases: 11. CDR3 length equals 16 residues. The DNA of the CDR3 is TGCGCCAGCAGCTTTACTAGCGGCCCAGAGGCGGAGACCCAGTACTTC. This translates into CASSFTSGPEAETQYF.